These 19 T cell receptor beta chains came from one sample sequenced in a study of cytomegalovirus exposure and HLA in healthy donors. Use of 60 Vbeta and 13 Jbeta primers characterized the PCR. The method was immunoSEQ multiplex PCR; TCRdb's version includes in-frame clones alone and lacks a portion of them. The repertoire table contains about 130,000 clones. Material for sequencing was PBMCs. All receptors derive from a woman aged 60-75 years in good health and CMV-seronegative.

The V and J genes are TRBV10-3 and TRBJ1-1; D is unclear. CDR3 length: 12 residues. V was clipped by 1 base and J by 5 bases, with 5 bases between them. Germline-derived CDR1 and CDR2 are ENHRY and SYGVKD. CDR3 DNA sequence: TGTGCCATCAGTGAGTTGACAACTGAAGCTTTCTTT. This translates into CAISELTTEAFF.

The rearrangement joins TRBV5-1 to TRBJ2-7; maybe TRBD1 (6 bases). Trimming took 0 bases from V and 3 from J, leaving 10 bases between them. From germline, CDR1 is SGHRS and CDR2 YFSETQ. The CDR3 sequence is 14 residues long. The DNA for the CDR3 is TGCGCCAGCAGCTTGGGGGGACAAAACTACGAGCAGTACTTC. It codes for CASSLGGQNYEQYF.

The gene calls are TRBV7-9 and TRBJ2-7; 10 positions match TRBD1. The CDR3 extends over 14 amino acids. CDR1 is SEHNR and CDR2 is FQNEAQ in the germline V gene (reference sequence). With 5 bases clipped from V and 6 bases from J, the junction kept 7 bases outside the gene matches. CDR3 DNA: TGTGCCAGCAGCCAGACAGGGGGCAGGGGCGAGCAGTACTTC. Amino acid sequence: CASSQTGGRGEQYF.

The CDR3 nucleotides read TGTGCCAGCAGCCCCGGGACTCCCGGGGAGACCCAGTACTTC. Amino acid sequence: CASSPGTPGETQYF. This chain links TRBV7-9 with TRBJ2-5, with a possible D match to TRBD2 (6 bases). The CDR3 has 14 amino acids. CDR1 and CDR2 from the germline V gene are SEHNR and FQNEAQ (reference sequence). V was cut by 5 bases and J by 5 bases, with 15 bases left in between.

This sequence joins TRBV6-5 and TRBJ1-1; D remains unclear. With 7 bases removed from V and 2 bases from J, the gap between germline ends came to 14 bases. This CDR3 contains 14 residues. CDR1 and CDR2 (germline): MNHEY, SVGAGI. The CDR3 DNA sequence: TGTGCCAGCACCCTGGGCAGAAAAAACACTGAAGCTTTCTTT. This sequence encodes CASTLGRKNTEAFF.

This chain connects TRBV19 to TRBJ2-7, with 9 bases that match TRBD2. V dropped 4 bases and J dropped 3; count of bases not matched to a gene: 7. CDR3 length equals 15 residues. Germline loops: CDR1 LNHDA, CDR2 SQIVND (reference sequence). CDR3 loop: CASSNQREARYEQYF. The CDR3 DNA reads TGTGCCAGTAGTAATCAGCGGGAGGCCCGCTACGAGCAGTACTTC.

The gene calls are TRBV10-1 and TRBJ2-4; 8 bases match TRBD2. The germline V gene encodes CDR1 WNHNN and CDR2 SYGVQD (reference sequence). V lost 0 bases, J lost 1 base, and 11 bases stayed unmatched. The CDR3 length is 19 residues. This CDR3 is CASSESGRECGGAKNIQYF. CDR3 bases: TGCGCCAGCAGTGAGTCGGGGCGGGAGTGCGGGGGGGCCAAAAACATTCAGTACTTC.

The chain employs TRBV19 and TRBJ1-2, with TRBD1 as a possible D gene (5 bases). This CDR3 is 15 amino acids long. Deletions cut 1 base from V and 2 bases from J, with 11 bases between. CDR1 is LNHDA, CDR2 SQIVND, per germline (reference sequence). The DNA of the CDR3 is TGTGCCAGTAGTATAGCAAGGGGCCAAAACTATGGCTACACCTTC. Its translation is CASSIARGQNYGYTF.

This chain links TRBV6-4 with TRBJ2-1; 10 bases fit TRBD1. Germline-derived CDR1 and CDR2 are MRHNA and SNTAGT. CDR3 length: 15 amino acids. J lost 7 bases, V lost 6 bases, and 9 bases had no gene match. DNA of the CDR3: TGTGCCAGCAGGGCAGACAGGGGGCTATTTAATGAGCAGTTCTTC. Encoded protein: CASRADRGLFNEQFF.

The rearrangement uses TRBV19 and TRBJ2-3, with 8 bases lining up with TRBD1. The V and J ends lost 0 bases and 3 bases, in that order; junction bases with no gene match: 8. In germline, CDR1 is LNHDA, CDR2 SQIVND (reference sequence). This CDR3 has 17 residues. The CDR3 DNA reads TGTGCCAGTAGTATAGATCCGGACAGGGAAGGTACAGATACGCAGTATTTT. Translated, it gives CASSIDPDREGTDTQYF.

The V gene is TRBV7-3, the J gene TRBJ2-1; 7 nucleotides match TRBD2. With V trimmed by 1 base and J by 3 bases, 6 bases remained unmatched. The CDR3 covers 16 residues. Germline lookup yields CDR1 SGHTA and CDR2 FQGTGA. The CDR3 DNA reads as TGTGCCAGCAGCTTAAGTGCGGGAGTGGTCTACAATGAGCAGTTCTTC. Translating it yields CASSLSAGVVYNEQFF.

The chain couples TRBV6-1 to TRBJ1-1; D gene unclear. Germline CDR1 and CDR2: MNHNS and SASEGT. The CDR3 extends over 12 amino acids. Trimming shortened V by 7 bases and J by 4 bases, and 10 bases separated the two germline ends. DNA of the CDR3: TGTGCCAGCATGCGAGAGGGCACTGAAGCTTTCTTT. Amino acid sequence: CASMREGTEAFF.

V is TRBV28 and J is TRBJ1-4, with 9 bases identical to TRBD1. V was pared by 5 bases and J by 6 bases, with 7 bases of the junction left unmatched. Germline CDR1 and CDR2: MDHEN and SYDVKM. This CDR3 is built from 15 residues. The CDR3 loop reads CASSTQGARYEKLFF. CDR3 in DNA: TGTGCCAGCAGTACACAGGGGGCGCGGTATGAAAAACTGTTTTTT. Using reference TRBV28 and TRBJ1-4 for the parts outside the CDR3, the full variable domain is DVKVTQSSRYLVKRTGEKVFLECVQDMDHENMFWYRQDPGLGLRLIYFSYDVKMKEKGDIPEGYSVSREKKERFSLILESASTNQTSMYLCASSTQGARYEKLFFGSGTQLSVL.

The V gene is TRBV28, the J gene TRBJ1-6; D remains unclear. There are 11 residues in the CDR3. Trimming shortened V by 4 bases and J by 9 bases, and 4 bases separated the two germline ends. Germline V lookup: CDR1 MDHEN, CDR2 SYDVKM. The CDR3 loop is CASSSGSPLHF. In nucleotides, the CDR3 is TGTGCCAGCAGTTCAGGTTCACCCCTCCACTTT.

The CDR3 protein is CASSITGSLNTEAFF. The CDR3 DNA is TGTGCCAGTAGTATAACAGGGAGTTTGAACACTGAAGCTTTCTTT. The rearrangement uses TRBV19 and TRBJ1-1; weak D call: TRBD1 (6 bases). CDR1 and CDR2 (germline): LNHDA, SQIVND (reference sequence). V was trimmed by 2 bases and J by 0 bases, leaving 10 bases between them. The CDR3 is 15 amino acids.

This rearrangement joins TRBV5-5 to TRBJ2-7, with D possibly being TRBD1 (6 bases). Germline V gives CDR1 SGHKS, CDR2 YYEKEE (reference sequence). V lost 4 bases, J lost 1 base, and 6 bases lay in between. This CDR3 is built from 12 residues. CDR3 nucleotides: TGTGCCAGCAGCGGACAGTCCTACGAGCAGTACTTC. Translated: CASSGQSYEQYF.

In DNA, the CDR3 is TGCGCCAGCAGCTTGGGACAGGGGGGCGCAGATACGCAGTATTTT. This gives the protein CASSLGQGGADTQYF. The V gene is TRBV5-1, the J gene TRBJ2-3; 9 bases are shared with TRBD1. The germline CDR1 and CDR2 sequences are SGHRS and YFSETQ. This CDR3 is 15 amino acids long. V lost 0 bases and J lost 4; bases outside the gene matches: 3.

The V gene is TRBV7-4, the J gene TRBJ2-1; 9 nucleotides match TRBD1. This CDR3 is built from 18 residues. Germline V gives CDR1 SGHVT, CDR2 SQSDAQ. The V and J ends lost 6 bases and 6 bases, in that order; junction bases with no gene match: 18. CDR3 sequence (DNA): TGTGCCAGCAGGGGACAGGGAAAAAGGGCGGGAGATCTCAATGAGCAGTTCTTC. It is translated as CASRGQGKRAGDLNEQFF. The complete variable domain, with remaining parts taken from reference TRBV7-4 and TRBJ2-1, reads GAGVSQSPRYKVAKRGRDVALRCDSISGHVTLYWYRQTLGQGSEVLTYSQSDAQRDKSGRPSGRFSAERPERSVSTLKIQRTEQGDSAVYLCASRGQGKRAGDLNEQFFGPGTRLTVL.

The CDR3 DNA sequence: TGTGCCAGTAGTATCTACTTCACGGACATCGGCGGGGAGCTGTTTTTT. This translates into CASSIYFTDIGGELFF. The rearrangement links TRBV19 to TRBJ2-2; the D gene is possibly TRBD1 (5 bases). V was trimmed by 3 bases and J by 7 bases, leaving 18 bases between them. The CDR3 sequence is 16 residues long. Germline CDR1 LNHDA, CDR2 SQIVND (reference sequence).